Presented here are 19 T cell receptor beta chains from one specimen sequenced in a study of control samples from healthy donors and cancer patients. Assay: immunoSEQ multiplex PCR; the TCRdb copy retains only in-frame clones and omits some. The sample has some 200,000 clones; about 94% are singletons. The source material was blood. The receptors shown here come from a man over 45 in good health.

The chain is built from TRBV5-5 and TRBJ2-4; D is unresolved. V dropped 0 bases and J dropped 10 bases, with 14 bases sitting between them. The CDR3 consists of 14 residues. CDR1 and CDR2 from the germline V gene are SGHKS and YYEKEE (reference sequence). The CDR3 region has the DNA TGTGCCAGCAGCTTGGAGGCAGGCTATGGGATTCAGTACTTC. Protein: CASSLEAGYGIQYF.

This chain uses TRBV4-3 with TRBJ2-1; weak D call: TRBD2 (5 bases). This CDR3 comprises 15 residues. V lost 1 base, J lost 6 bases, and 13 bases lay in between. CDR1 is LGHNA, CDR2 YSLEER, per germline. The CDR3 sequence is CASSQGREDSNEQFF. In DNA form, the CDR3 reads TGCGCCAGCAGCCAAGGTCGGGAAGACTCCAATGAGCAGTTCTTC.

The chain combines TRBV7-6 with TRBJ1-3; D gene uncertain. From germline, CDR1 is SGHVS and CDR2 FNYEAQ. This CDR3 is 13 amino acids long. Trimming removed 6 bases at V and 0 bases at J, with 6 bases between. CDR3 nucleotide sequence: TGTGCCAGCAGGGGATACTCTGGAAACACCATATATTTT. This encodes CASRGYSGNTIYF.

This chain joins TRBV30 and TRBJ2-2; possible D gene TRBD2, 5 bases. The V gene's germline CDR1 is GTSNPN and CDR2 SVGIG (reference sequence). CDR3 length equals 14 residues. The germline V and J ends were trimmed by 0 bases and 5 bases, with 10 bases remaining between them. CDR3 bases: TGTGCCTGGAGTGTACGGGGAGCAACCGGGGAGCTGTTTTTT. Amino acids: CAWSVRGATGELFF.

The chain combines TRBV11-1 with TRBJ1-6, with D possibly TRBD1 on 5 matching bases. The germline V and J ends were trimmed by 5 bases and 10 bases, with 12 bases remaining between them. The length of the CDR3 is 13 residues. Germline V lookup: CDR1 SGHAT, CDR2 FQDESV (reference sequence). The CDR3 nucleotides are TGTGCCAGCAGCCCCAGGGTGGGGTCACCCCTCCACTTT. This encodes CASSPRVGSPLHF.

The chain has TRBV2 and TRBJ1-1, with D possibly being TRBD1 (5 bases). V gave up 4 bases and J gave up 1 base, with 10 bases separating them. The CDR3 spans 14 residues. Germline CDR1 SNHLY, CDR2 FYNNEI. The CDR3 DNA follows: TGTGCCAGCAGTGCCTATGGGGCGAACACTGAAGCTTTCTTT. The encoded protein is CASSAYGANTEAFF.

The rearrangement uses TRBV6-5 and TRBJ1-4; 9 bases are shared with TRBD1. V shed 10 bases, J shed 6 bases, and the junction held 6 bases outside the gene matches. The CDR3 loop spans 13 amino acids. CDR1 and CDR2 (germline): MNHEY, SVGAGI. The CDR3 is CATRQGGDEKLFF. In DNA form, the CDR3 reads TGTGCCACCAGACAGGGGGGGGATGAAAAACTGTTTTTT.

This chain joins TRBV6-6 and TRBJ2-3; 10 nucleotides agree with TRBD2. The CDR3 is 16 residues long. CDR1 and CDR2 (germline): MNHNY, SVGAGI (reference sequence). V lost 5 bases and J lost 3; bases outside the gene matches: 8. The CDR3, as DNA: TGTGCCAGCAGTCCTAAGCGGGGGGGCCGAACAGATACGCAGTATTTT. Translated: CASSPKRGGRTDTQYF.

The V call is TRBV25-1, the J call TRBJ2-2; no firm D call. Germline CDR1 MGHDK, CDR2 SYGVNS. The length of the CDR3 is 15 residues. Trimming took off 3 bases at V and 4 bases at J, with 12 bases between the two ends. CDR3 nucleotides: TGTGCCAGCAGTGAGGCGGCGTCGGGCACCGGGGAGCTGTTTTTT. It encodes CASSEAASGTGELFF.

The gene calls are TRBV19 and TRBJ2-7; 7 nucleotides align to TRBD2. The CDR3 spans 16 residues. J lost 0 bases, V lost 4 bases, and 9 bases had no gene match. CDR1 and CDR2 from the germline V gene are LNHDA and SQIVND (reference sequence). This CDR3 is CASSTHGRGNSYEQYV. In DNA, the CDR3 is TGTGCCAGTAGTACCCACGGGCGGGGGAACTCCTACGAGCAGTACGTC.

The chain employs TRBV13 and TRBJ2-7, with TRBD1 matching 7 bases. Germline V lookup: CDR1 PRHDT, CDR2 FYEKMQ (reference sequence). With V trimmed by 4 bases and J by 2 bases, 8 bases remained unmatched. The CDR3 is 15 amino acids. The CDR3 spells CASSSTGKGPYEQYF. In DNA, the CDR3 is TGTGCCAGCAGCTCGACAGGGAAGGGACCCTACGAGCAGTACTTC.

This chain uses TRBV5-8 with TRBJ1-4; D gene uncertain. Between the trimmed V and J ends, which lost 4 bases and 8 bases, there was a span of 15 bases. The CDR3 contains 14 residues. Germline CDR1 is SGHTS and CDR2 is YDEGEE. CDR3 amino acids: CASSARRGREKLFF. The CDR3 DNA sequence: TGTGCCAGCAGCGCTAGGAGAGGGAGGGAAAAACTGTTTTTT. Looking up the rest from reference TRBV5-8 and TRBJ1-4 gives the full variable domain: EAGVTQSPTHLIKTRGQQATLRCSPISGHTSVYWYQQALGLGLQFLLWYDEGEERNRGNFPPRFSGRQFPNYSSELNVNALELEDSALYLCASSARRGREKLFFGSGTQLSVL.

The chain links TRBV5-1 to TRBJ1-5; D is unresolved. V shed 4 bases and J shed 11 bases, with 19 bases lying between them. Germline V gene lookup returns CDR1 SGHRS and CDR2 YFSETQ. The CDR3 contains 14 residues. CDR3 sequence (DNA): TGCGCCAGCAGCCTAGGCGACGCCGCGGCAGCCCAGCATTTT. Residues: CASSLGDAAAAQHF. Complete variable domain (other parts from reference TRBV5-1 and TRBJ1-5): KAGVTQTPRYLIKTRGQQVTLSCSPISGHRSVSWYQQTPGQGLQFLFEYFSETQRNKGNFPGRFSGRQFSNSRSEMNVSTLELGDSALYLCASSLGDAAAAQHFGDGTRLSIL.

The chain joins TRBV28 to TRBJ1-2, with a tentative D call TRBD1 (6 bases). In germline, CDR1 is MDHEN, CDR2 SYDVKM. The CDR3 runs to 13 residues. The V and J ends lost 3 bases and 8 bases respectively, with 13 bases between them. The CDR3 here is CASSFRGTEGYTF. CDR3 in DNA: TGTGCCAGCAGTTTCAGGGGTACGGAAGGCTACACCTTC.

This chain joins TRBV7-8 and TRBJ2-3; TRBD2 matches at 8 bases. The CDR3 loop spans 15 amino acids. V was clipped by 4 bases and J by 4 bases; unmatched bases: 7. Germline assignment: CDR1 SGHVS and CDR2 FQNEAQ. The CDR3 region has the DNA TGTGCCAGCAGCTGGGCGGGGGGTTCGGCAGATACGCAGTATTTT. Translated: CASSWAGGSADTQYF.

CDR3 loop: CASSYGDYTEAFF. CDR3 nucleotide sequence: TGTGCCAGCAGTTACGGGGATTACACTGAAGCTTTCTTT. The chain has TRBV6-5 and TRBJ1-1, with no clear D. Trimming removed 2 bases at V and 3 bases at J, with 7 bases between. The CDR3 is made up of 13 amino acids. Germline loops: CDR1 MNHEY, CDR2 SVGAGI.

This chain connects TRBV6-1 to TRBJ1-4; weak D call: TRBD1 (5 bases). The CDR3 has 17 residues. V gave up 1 base and J gave up 0 bases, with 12 bases separating them. In germline, CDR1 is MNHNS, CDR2 SASEGT. The CDR3 DNA sequence: TGTGCCAGCAGTGAAGGCCAGGGAAGGACAACTAATGAAAAACTGTTTTTT. It specifies CASSEGQGRTTNEKLFF.

This chain connects TRBV2 to TRBJ1-1; D perhaps matches TRBD1 (5 bases). Germline V gene sequence: CDR1 SNHLY, CDR2 FYNNEI. The CDR3 runs to 14 residues. V was pared by 7 bases and J by 0 bases, with 12 bases between. CDR3 DNA: TGTGCCAGCATCCCGACAGTGATGAACACTGAAGCTTTCTTT. It specifies CASIPTVMNTEAFF.

The rearrangement uses TRBV28 and TRBJ2-7, with 9 positions matching TRBD1. The CDR3 is made up of 15 amino acids. V was clipped by 6 bases and J by 1 base; unmatched bases: 7. The germline CDR1 and CDR2 sequences are MDHEN and SYDVKM. The DNA of the CDR3 is TGTGCCAGCAGGGGACAGGGAGAGGGATCCTACGAGCAGTACGTC. Its translation is CASRGQGEGSYEQYV.